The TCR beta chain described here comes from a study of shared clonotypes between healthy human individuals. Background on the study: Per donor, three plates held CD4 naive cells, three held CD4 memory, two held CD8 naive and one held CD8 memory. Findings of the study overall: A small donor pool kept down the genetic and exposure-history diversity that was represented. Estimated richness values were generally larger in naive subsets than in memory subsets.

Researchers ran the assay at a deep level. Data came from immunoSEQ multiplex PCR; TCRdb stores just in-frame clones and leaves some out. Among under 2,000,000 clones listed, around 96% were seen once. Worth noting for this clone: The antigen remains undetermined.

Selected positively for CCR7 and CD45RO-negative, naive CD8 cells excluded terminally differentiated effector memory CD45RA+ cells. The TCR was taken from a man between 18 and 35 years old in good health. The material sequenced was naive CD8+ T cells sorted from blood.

The chain's CDR3 is CASSSKAGGLSNSPLHF. The CDR3, as DNA: TGTGCCAGCAGCTCCAAGGCAGGCGGGCTCTCTAATTCACCCCTCCACTTT. The chain recombines TRBV7-9 with TRBJ1-6; D ambiguous. V lost 4 bases to trimming and J lost 6 bases, with 19 bases between them. Germline CDR1 and CDR2: SEHNR and FQNEAQ (reference sequence). The CDR3 loop spans 17 amino acids. The complete variable domain, with remaining parts taken from reference TRBV7-9 and TRBJ1-6, reads DTGVSQNPRHKITKRGQNVTFRCDPISEHNRLYWYRQTLGQGPEFLTYFQNEAQLEKSRLLSDRFSAERPKGSFSTLEIQRTEQGDSAMYLCASSSKAGGLSNSPLHFGNGTRLTVT.